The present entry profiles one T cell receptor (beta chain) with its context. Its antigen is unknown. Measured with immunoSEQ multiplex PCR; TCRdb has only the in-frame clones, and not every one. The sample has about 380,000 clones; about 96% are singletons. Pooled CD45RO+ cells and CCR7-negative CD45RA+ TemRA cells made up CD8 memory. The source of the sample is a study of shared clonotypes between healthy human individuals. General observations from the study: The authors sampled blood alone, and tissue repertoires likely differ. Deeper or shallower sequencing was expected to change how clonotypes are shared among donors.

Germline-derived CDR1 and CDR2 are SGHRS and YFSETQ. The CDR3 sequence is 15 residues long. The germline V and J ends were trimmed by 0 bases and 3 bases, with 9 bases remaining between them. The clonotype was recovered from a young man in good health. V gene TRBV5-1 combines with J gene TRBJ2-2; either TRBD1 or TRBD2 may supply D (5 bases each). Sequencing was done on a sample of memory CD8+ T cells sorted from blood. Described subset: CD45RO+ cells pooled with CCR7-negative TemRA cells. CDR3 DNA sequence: TGCGCCAGCAGCTTGGGGGGGACCCACACCGGGGAGCTGTTTTTT. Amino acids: CASSLGGTHTGELFF.